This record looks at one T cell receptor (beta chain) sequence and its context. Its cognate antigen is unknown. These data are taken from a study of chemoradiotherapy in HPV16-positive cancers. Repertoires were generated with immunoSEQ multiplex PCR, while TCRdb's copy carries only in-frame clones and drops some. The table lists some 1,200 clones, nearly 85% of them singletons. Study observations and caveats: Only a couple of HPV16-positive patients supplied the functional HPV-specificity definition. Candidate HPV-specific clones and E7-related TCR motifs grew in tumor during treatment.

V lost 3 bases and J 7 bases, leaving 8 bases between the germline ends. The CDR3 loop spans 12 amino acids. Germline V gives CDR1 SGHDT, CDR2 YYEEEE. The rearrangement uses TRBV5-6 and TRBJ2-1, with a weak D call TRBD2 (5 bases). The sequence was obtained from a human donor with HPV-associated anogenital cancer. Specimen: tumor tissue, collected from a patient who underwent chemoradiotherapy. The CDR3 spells CASSWTGNEQFF. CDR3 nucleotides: TGTGCCAGCAGCTGGACGGGGAATGAGCAGTTCTTC.